This T cell receptor beta chain was observed in a study of T cells in Graves' hyperthyroidism and ophthalmopathy. Comments on this clonotype: As yet, its antigen is unknown. Possible read error: a much larger clone is one base away.

Each diagnosis was grounded in clinical symptoms, serum thyroxine and TRAb, thyroid ultrasound, and orbital computed tomography. General study results and limits: Expanded thyroid clonotypes (above 0.001) were mostly also found in blood. The authors' 13 V-J model separated ophthalmopathy from stable hyperthyroidism.

Trimming stripped 4 bases from V and 1 base from J, with 23 bases between. Germline assignment: CDR1 MNHNS and CDR2 SASEGT. This CDR3 contains 18 residues. RNA transcripts provided the source from which TCR beta CDR3 regions were amplified. HTBI primers were the set used in a first-round RT-PCR of the TCR CDR3. TCRdb re-called the multiplex PCR reads through MiXCR, storing one row per CDR3 protein. The sample includes about 640,000 distinct CDR3 sequences, 45% seen only once; the top ten take approximately 7.2%. The receptor was derived from an adult man with Graves' disease, either hyperthyroidism or ophthalmopathy (not recorded which). The sample consisted of peripheral blood or thyroid tissue (not recorded which). The chain carries TRBV6-1 and TRBJ2-7, with a weak D call TRBD2 (6 bases). Here the CDR3 reads CASSGKAGLASVSYEQYF. In DNA form, the CDR3 reads TGTGCCAGCAGTGGGAAGGCGGGATTGGCGTCCGTATCCTACGAGCAGTACTTC.